This TCR beta chain was sequenced during a study of brain T cells in children with intractable seizures. Time point described: blood from clinic visit 5 months post-surgery; TSC patient then seizure free. The CDR3 has 14 residues. After removal of 4 bases from V and 2 bases from J, the junction contained 3 bases not matched to a gene. Germline CDR1 is SGDLS and CDR2 is YYNGEE. This table comes from immunoSEQ multiplex PCR, and its TCRdb copy is limited to in-frame clones, with some not included. This sample carries hundreds of thousands of clones, 93% of them seen once, and the ten largest clones take roughly 6%.

Specimen: peripheral blood, collected more than 4 months after surgery. This TCR derives from a boy younger than two with tuberous sclerosis and intractable seizures. This chain links TRBV9 with TRBJ2-7, with 10 bases aligning to TRBD1. CDR3 DNA sequence: TGTGCCAGCAGCCCCGGGACAGGGGCCTACGAGCAGTACTTC. Residues: CASSPGTGAYEQYF.